The entry below gives a single T cell receptor (beta chain) sequence along with its context. The antigen remains undetermined. This specimen comes from a study of CD8 T cells in Susac syndrome. The V end was cut by 2 bases, the J end by 8 bases, with 8 bases between. CDR1 is KGHDR, CDR2 SFDVKD, per germline. The CDR3 covers 12 residues. With random hexamers, roughly 0.5 to 1 ug RNA was reverse transcribed. Amplification of TCR beta CDR3 across 54 Vbeta and 13 Jbeta was performed with immunoSEQ multiplex PCR. MiXCR, run by TCRdb on the immunoSEQ multiplex PCR reads, gives a single entry per CDR3 protein. This sample has fewer than 85,000 distinct CDR3 sequences, with around 95% found just once. The CD8+ and CD4+ T cells were isolated magnetically using a negative isolation approach, whereas the TEMRA cells were enriched by FACS. Study-level results: It was acknowledged in the study that the number of individuals who were included in its TCR sequencing and HLA analysis was relatively small.

Input material: CD8+ T cells from PBMCs. The rearrangement links TRBV24-1 to TRBJ1-2; no clear D gene. This TCR derives from a human donor with Susac syndrome. Written as DNA, the CDR3 is TGTGCCACCAGTGATTCAACCGGCGGCTACACCTTC. Protein sequence: CATSDSTGGYTF.